This T cell receptor beta chain was identified during a study of OX40 agonist ivuxolimab in advanced cancers. In the study overall: Head and neck, renal cell, melanoma or hepatocellular carcinoma were the cancers that dose-escalation patients had.

CDR3 length equals 15 residues. CDR1 is KGHSH, CDR2 LQKENI, per germline. V lost 3 bases, J lost 4 bases, and 15 bases lay in between. On this clone itself: Its antigen is currently unknown.

Findings and limits, study-wide: CD8+ T cells averaged more expanded clones than CD4+.

Assay: immunoSEQ multiplex PCR; the TCRdb copy retains only in-frame clones and omits some. Altogether tens of thousands of clones are present, 85% to 90% being singletons, with the ten largest covering 0.68%. This clonotype originated in an adult with an advanced solid tumor such as melanoma, head and neck, liver or kidney cancer. Here the sequenced sample was CD4+ or CD8+ T cells sorted from blood, taken in a trial of the OX40 agonist ivuxolimab. The V call is TRBV18, the J call TRBJ1-1; D remains ambiguous. The DNA for the CDR3 is TGTGCCAGCTCACCTGGAGCACTTCTAGGCACTGAAGCTTTCTTT. Its translation: CASSPGALLGTEAFF. The full variable domain, its missing parts supplied by reference TRBV18 and TRBJ1-1, is NAGVMQNPRHLVRRRGQEARLRCSPMKGHSHVYWYRQLPEEGLKFMVYLQKENIIDESGMPKERFSAEFPKEGPSILRIQQVVRGDSAAYFCASSPGALLGTEAFFGQGTRLTVV.